What follows are 23 T cell receptor beta chains derived from one specimen sequenced in a study of T cells in tuberculosis. Sorting used thawed, overnight-rested PBMC stained with anti-CD3, a viability dye and GMM-loaded CD1B tetramer. The CD1B tetramers carried C32 glucose monomycolate purified from Rhodococcus equi. Using immunoSEQ multiplex PCR, the repertoire was profiled, and TCRdb retains in-frame clones only, with some absent. In the table there are 70,000 to 95,000 clones, roughly 90% of which are singletons. The material sequenced was CD1b-GMM tetramer-negative cells sorted from PBMCs. These receptors came from an adult woman with latent tuberculosis.

This clone has more than one count but fewer than ten. The chain combines TRBV5-6 with TRBJ1-1, with TRBD1 as a possible D gene (5 bases). CDR1 and CDR2 from the germline V gene are SGHDT and YYEEEE. The CDR3 has 14 residues. V was trimmed by 4 bases and J by 2 bases, leaving 12 bases between them. The CDR3 spells CASSDPQGNTEAFF. In DNA, the CDR3 is TGTGCCAGCAGCGACCCCCAGGGTAACACTGAAGCTTTCTTT. Combining the CDR3 with reference TRBV5-6 and TRBJ1-1 gives the whole variable domain DAGVTQSPTHLIKTRGQQVTLRCSPKSGHDTVSWYQQALGQGPQFIFQYYEEEERQRGNFPDRFSGHQFPNYSSELNVNALLLGDSALYLCASSDPQGNTEAFFGQGTRLTVV.

The chain couples TRBV10-3 to TRBJ2-5, with D unclear. Trimming took off 10 bases at V and 5 bases at J, with 14 bases between the two ends. CDR3 length: 12 amino acids. CDR1 is ENHRY, CDR2 SYGVKD, per germline. The CDR3 region has the DNA TGTGCCACCGGCGGCGCGTTGGAGACCCAGTACTTC. This sequence encodes CATGGALETQYF.

This chain connects TRBV29-1 to TRBJ2-2; the match to TRBD1 covers 7 bases. Trimming at V came to 3 bases and at J to 4 bases, leaving 11 bases not matched to a gene. The CDR3 is made up of 16 amino acids. Germline assignment: CDR1 SQVTM and CDR2 ANQGSEA. CDR3 in amino acids: CSVEIGGFIGTGELFF. CDR3 in DNA: TGCAGCGTTGAGATAGGGGGCTTCATTGGCACCGGGGAGCTGTTTTTT.

The rearrangement joins TRBV2 to TRBJ2-7, with 9 bases identical to TRBD2. The CDR3 is made up of 14 amino acids. Germline CDR1 reads SNHLY; CDR2 reads FYNNEI. V lost 4 bases and J lost 4; bases outside the gene matches: 5. The CDR3 region has the DNA TGTGCCAGCAGTGGCCTAGCGGGGTTATACGAGCAGTACTTC. Translated: CASSGLAGLYEQYF.

The genes are TRBV10-3 and TRBJ1-4, with unresolved D. The ends were cut back, 6 bases at V and 5 bases at J, with 22 bases in the middle. Germline assignment: CDR1 ENHRY and CDR2 SYGVKD. This CDR3 region has 17 residues. The CDR3 is CAISEYDFWAGNEKLFF. The DNA for the CDR3 is TGTGCCATCAGCGAATACGATTTTTGGGCAGGAAATGAAAAACTGTTTTTT.

V usage is TRBV7-2 and J usage is TRBJ2-1; TRBD1 is a possible D gene (5 bases). V was cut by 5 bases and J by 1 base, with 9 bases left in between. Germline CDR1 reads SGHTA; CDR2 reads FQGNSA. CDR3 size: 14 residues. The CDR3, as DNA: TGTGCCAGCAGCCAACAGGTTTCCTACAATGAGCAGTTCTTC. Its translation: CASSQQVSYNEQFF.

V is TRBV5-1 and J is TRBJ2-5, with 7 bases identical to TRBD2. Germline CDR1 is SGHRS and CDR2 is YFSETQ. CDR3 size: 16 residues. V trimming: 0 bases; J trimming: 3 bases; junction bases outside the gene matches: 8. The CDR3 region is CASSLGDASGKETQYF. In DNA form, the CDR3 reads TGCGCCAGCAGCTTGGGGGATGCTAGCGGTAAAGAGACCCAGTACTTC.

This clone was recorded once. This chain connects TRBV5-1 to TRBJ2-1, with 7 bases lining up with TRBD1. Germline lookup yields CDR1 SGHRS and CDR2 YFSETQ. V shed 3 bases and J 9 bases; nucleotides not matched to a gene: 6. CDR3 length equals 13 residues. The chain's CDR3 is CASSWTGGAEQFF. In nucleotides, the CDR3 is TGCGCCAGCAGCTGGACAGGTGGAGCTGAGCAGTTCTTC.

This clone was counted a single time. The chain has TRBV15 and TRBJ2-1; perhaps TRBD2 as D (6 bases). Trimming shortened V by 1 base and J by 7 bases, and 23 bases separated the two germline ends. The CDR3 is made up of 18 amino acids. Germline V gives CDR1 LNHNV, CDR2 YYDKDF (reference sequence). CDR3 sequence: CATSRGGIGRRGLNEQFF. The CDR3 DNA is TGTGCCACCAGCAGAGGGGGGATAGGTCGGCGGGGATTAAATGAGCAGTTCTTC.

The gene calls are TRBV6-5 and TRBJ2-3; 7 bases match TRBD2. CDR1 is MNHEY, CDR2 SVGAGI, per germline. The CDR3 has 14 amino acids. The V and J ends lost 6 bases and 3 bases, in that order; junction bases with no gene match: 6. The CDR3, as DNA: TGTGCCAGCAGCCGGGGGGTTAGGACAGATACGCAGTATTTT. Translated: CASSRGVRTDTQYF.

The genes are TRBV27 and TRBJ2-7; 7 positions agree with TRBD2. The DNA end lines up better with TRBJ2-5; the J call may be wrong. This CDR3 comprises 16 residues. CDR1 is MNHEY and CDR2 is SMNVEV in the germline V gene (reference sequence). CDR3: CASSPWGREGQETQYF. CDR3 coding DNA: TGTGCCAGCAGTCCCTGGGGGAGGGAGGGCCAAGAGACCCAGTACTTC.

This clone was seen a single time. The chain carries TRBV11-2 and TRBJ2-7; 9 nucleotides agree with TRBD1. J gave up 3 bases and V 2 bases, and 5 bases lay outside the gene matches. CDR1 and CDR2 (germline): SGHAT, FQNNGV. This CDR3 has 15 residues. This CDR3 reads CASSLIDRGFYEQYF. DNA of the CDR3: TGTGCCAGCAGCTTAATAGACAGGGGGTTCTACGAGCAGTACTTC.

The V and J genes are TRBV7-2 and TRBJ2-1, with 12 bases matching TRBD2. The V and J ends lost 1 base and 0 bases, in that order; junction bases with no gene match: 4. Germline V gene sequence: CDR1 SGHTA, CDR2 FQGNSA. The CDR3 totals 18 residues. This CDR3 is CASSLGLAGATSYNEQFF. DNA for the CDR3: TGTGCCAGCAGCTTAGGACTAGCGGGGGCTACCTCCTACAATGAGCAGTTCTTC.

The genes are TRBV9 and TRBJ1-6; 7 bases align to TRBD1. J was trimmed by 8 bases and V by 2 bases; bases with no gene match: 7. CDR3 length: 15 amino acids. Germline CDR1 is SGDLS and CDR2 is YYNGEE. The CDR3 is CASSVRQGQDSPLHF. CDR3 bases: TGTGCCAGCAGCGTGCGACAGGGCCAAGATTCACCCCTCCACTTT.

This chain connects TRBV11-2 to TRBJ1-1; possible D gene TRBD1, 6 bases. CDR3 size: 15 residues. Germline V gene data show CDR1 as SGHAT and CDR2 as FQNNGV. The V end lost 0 bases, the J end lost 2 bases, and 10 bases lay between the germline ends. Here the CDR3 DNA reads TGTGCCAGCAGCTTAGATGGGGGCAGCAACACTGAAGCTTTCTTT. Translation: CASSLDGGSNTEAFF.

J is TRBJ2-2 and V is TRBV2; D remains unclear. The V end was cut by 6 bases, the J end by 7 bases, with 12 bases between. The CDR3 spans 13 residues. Germline V CDR1 and CDR2: SNHLY, FYNNEI. CDR3 in DNA: TGTGCCAGCAGGGCAGACATGAGCGGGGAGCTGTTTTTT. Translating it yields CASRADMSGELFF.

CDR3 residues: CASSELAVYNEQFF. CDR3 bases: TGTGCCAGCAGTGAGCTAGCGGTCTACAATGAGCAGTTCTTC. The rearrangement joins TRBV6-1 to TRBJ2-1; 7 bases map to TRBD2. There are 14 residues in the CDR3. Germline V lookup: CDR1 MNHNS, CDR2 SASEGT. After removal of 3 bases from V and 3 bases from J, the junction contained 2 bases not matched to a gene.

This chain's CDR3 is CAPRDRLISYNSPLHF. The CDR3 bases are TGTGCCCCCCGGGACAGGCTAATCTCCTATAATTCACCCCTCCACTTT. This chain links TRBV10-3 with TRBJ1-6; 8 nucleotides agree with TRBD1. With 11 bases clipped from V and 0 bases from J, the junction kept 9 bases outside the gene matches. The CDR3 has 16 residues. CDR1 and CDR2 from the germline V gene are ENHRY and SYGVKD.

The chain is built from TRBV5-6 and TRBJ2-1, with D perhaps TRBD1 (6 bases). The CDR3 has 16 residues. Trimming pared 4 bases from V and 9 bases from J, leaving 23 bases between. Looked up from germline, CDR1 is SGHDT and CDR2 is YYEEEE. Here the CDR3 reads CASSPRELMGASEQFF. CDR3 nucleotide sequence: TGTGCCAGCAGCCCAAGGGAATTGATGGGGGCTAGTGAGCAGTTCTTC.

This chain uses TRBV9 with TRBJ1-6; D is possibly TRBD1 (6 bases). Germline V gene data show CDR1 as SGDLS and CDR2 as YYNGEE. This CDR3 region has 14 residues. Trimming took 3 bases from V and 10 from J, leaving 14 bases between them. CDR3 amino acids: CASSDHRVESPLHF. The DNA of the CDR3 is TGTGCCAGCAGCGATCACAGGGTCGAATCACCCCTCCACTTT.

The chain combines TRBV5-4 with TRBJ1-2; 9 bases line up with TRBD1. CDR1 and CDR2 from the germline V gene are SGHNT and YYREEE (reference sequence). The V gene end was trimmed by 2 bases and the J gene end by 4 bases; junction bases not matched to a gene: 6. The CDR3 has 15 amino acids. CDR3 sequence: CASSLRTGVLYGYTF. DNA of the CDR3: TGTGCCAGCAGCTTACGGACAGGGGTTCTCTATGGCTACACCTTC.

The rearrangement joins TRBV4-2 to TRBJ2-7; 7 nucleotides agree with TRBD2. The CDR3 is 15 residues long. With 9 bases clipped from V and 0 bases from J, the junction kept 11 bases outside the gene matches. Germline V gives CDR1 LGHNA, CDR2 YNFKEQ. The CDR3 reads CARGGWGVCSYEQYF. The CDR3, as DNA: TGTGCCAGGGGGGGGTGGGGGGTCTGCTCCTACGAGCAGTACTTC.

This chain connects TRBV6-1 to TRBJ1-2, with D maybe TRBD1 (6 bases). The V and J ends lost 2 bases and 1 base respectively, with 11 bases between them. The CDR3 is made up of 15 amino acids. Germline V gene data show CDR1 as MNHNS and CDR2 as SASEGT. The CDR3 region is CASSERGRGNYGYTF. The CDR3 DNA reads TGTGCCAGCAGTGAACGTGGCAGGGGTAACTATGGCTACACCTTC.